Only a few counts were recorded for the clone carrying this TCR beta chain. The antigen remains undetermined. Primers for the PCR totalled 60 Vbeta and 13 Jbeta. Repertoires were generated with immunoSEQ multiplex PCR, while TCRdb's copy carries only in-frame clones and drops some. The sample includes tens of thousands of clones, 80% to 90% of them seen just once. This sample stems from a study of cytomegalovirus exposure and HLA in healthy donors. This CDR3 is built from 14 residues. Trimming pared 2 bases from V and 5 bases from J, leaving 11 bases between. Germline CDR1 is SGHNT and CDR2 is YYREEE (reference sequence). General study results and limits: Clonal expansion, a later analysis showed, was greater in HLA-associated TCR beta chains than in equally common others. In a later analysis, the majority of CMV-associated beta chains seemingly showed HLA restriction. In vitro confirmation showed a few CMV-associated chains to be CMV antigen specific.

Each of the donors was a healthy bone marrow donor. The origin of this receptor is a woman aged 18-29 years in good health and CMV-seropositive. This rearrangement joins TRBV5-4 to TRBJ2-1; tentatively, D is TRBD1 (5 bases). The source material was PBMCs. The CDR3 DNA is TGTGCCAGCAGCTTAGGGGCTGTTAACAATGAGCAGTTCTTC. This sequence encodes CASSLGAVNNEQFF.